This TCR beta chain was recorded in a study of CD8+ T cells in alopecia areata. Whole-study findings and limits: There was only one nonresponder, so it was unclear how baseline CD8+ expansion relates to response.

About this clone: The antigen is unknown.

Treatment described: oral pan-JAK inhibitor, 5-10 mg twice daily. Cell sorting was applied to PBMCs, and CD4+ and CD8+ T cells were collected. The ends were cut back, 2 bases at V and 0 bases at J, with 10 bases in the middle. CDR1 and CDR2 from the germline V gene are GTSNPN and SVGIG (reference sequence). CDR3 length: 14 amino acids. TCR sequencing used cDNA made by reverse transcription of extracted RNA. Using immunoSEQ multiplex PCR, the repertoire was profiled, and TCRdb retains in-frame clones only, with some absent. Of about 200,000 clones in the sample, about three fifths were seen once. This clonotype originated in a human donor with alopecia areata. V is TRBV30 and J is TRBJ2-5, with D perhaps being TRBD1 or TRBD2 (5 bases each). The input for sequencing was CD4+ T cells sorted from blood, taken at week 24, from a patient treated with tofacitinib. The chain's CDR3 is CAWSMGRNQETQYF. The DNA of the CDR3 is TGTGCCTGGAGTATGGGACGGAACCAAGAGACCCAGTACTTC.